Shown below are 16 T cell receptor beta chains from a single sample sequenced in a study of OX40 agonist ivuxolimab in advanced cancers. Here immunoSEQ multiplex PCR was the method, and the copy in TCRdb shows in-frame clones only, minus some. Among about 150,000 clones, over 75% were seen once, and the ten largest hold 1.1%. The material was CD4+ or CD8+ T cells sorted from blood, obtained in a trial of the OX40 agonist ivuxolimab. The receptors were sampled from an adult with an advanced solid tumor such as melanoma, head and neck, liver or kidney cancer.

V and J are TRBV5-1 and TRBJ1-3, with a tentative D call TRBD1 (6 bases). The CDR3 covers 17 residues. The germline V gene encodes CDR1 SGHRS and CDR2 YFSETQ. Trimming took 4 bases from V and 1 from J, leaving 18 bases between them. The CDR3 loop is CASSTRSGGRSGNTIYF. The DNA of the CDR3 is TGCGCCAGCAGCACCCGGAGTGGGGGGCGGTCTGGAAACACCATATATTTT. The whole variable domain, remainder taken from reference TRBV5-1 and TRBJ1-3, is KAGVTQTPRYLIKTRGQQVTLSCSPISGHRSVSWYQQTPGQGLQFLFEYFSETQRNKGNFPGRFSGRQFSNSRSEMNVSTLELGDSALYLCASSTRSGGRSGNTIYFGEGSWLTVV.

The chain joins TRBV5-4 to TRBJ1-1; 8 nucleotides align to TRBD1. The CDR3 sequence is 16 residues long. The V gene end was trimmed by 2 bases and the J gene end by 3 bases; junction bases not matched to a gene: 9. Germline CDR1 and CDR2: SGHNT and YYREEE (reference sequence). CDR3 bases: TGTGCCAGCAGCTTTCCGGGACAGGATTTCGACACTGAAGCTTTCTTT. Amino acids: CASSFPGQDFDTEAFF.

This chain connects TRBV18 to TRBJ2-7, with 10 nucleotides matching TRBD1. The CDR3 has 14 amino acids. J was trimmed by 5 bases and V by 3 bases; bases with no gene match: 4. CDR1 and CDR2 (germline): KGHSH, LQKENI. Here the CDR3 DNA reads TGTGCCAGCTCACCCGGACAGGGGGGAAACGAGCAGTACTTC. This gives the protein CASSPGQGGNEQYF.

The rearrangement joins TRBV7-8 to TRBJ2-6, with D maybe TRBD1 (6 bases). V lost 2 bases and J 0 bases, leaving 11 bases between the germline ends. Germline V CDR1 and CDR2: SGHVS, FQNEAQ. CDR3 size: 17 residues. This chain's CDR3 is CASSLSTGLSGANVLTF. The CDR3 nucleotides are TGTGCCAGCAGCTTATCGACAGGCCTCTCTGGGGCCAACGTCCTGACTTTC.

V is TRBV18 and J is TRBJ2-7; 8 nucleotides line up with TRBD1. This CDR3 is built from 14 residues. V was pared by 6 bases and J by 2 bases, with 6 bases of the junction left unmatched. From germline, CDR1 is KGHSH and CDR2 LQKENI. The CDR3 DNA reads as TGTGCCAGCTCGGCGGGACAGGTGACCTACGAGCAGTACTTC. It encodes CASSAGQVTYEQYF.

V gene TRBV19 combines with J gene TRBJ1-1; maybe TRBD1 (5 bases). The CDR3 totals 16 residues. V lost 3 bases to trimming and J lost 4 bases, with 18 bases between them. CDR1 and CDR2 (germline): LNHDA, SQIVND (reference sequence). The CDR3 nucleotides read TGTGCCAGTAGTATGGGGTTAGGGGCCGACCCCACTGAAGCTTTCTTT. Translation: CASSMGLGADPTEAFF. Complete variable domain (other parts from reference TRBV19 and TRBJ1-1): DGGITQSPKYLFRKEGQNVTLSCEQNLNHDAMYWYRQDPGQGLRLIYYSQIVNDFQKGDIAEGYSVSREKKESFPLTVTSAQKNPTAFYLCASSMGLGADPTEAFFGQGTRLTVV.

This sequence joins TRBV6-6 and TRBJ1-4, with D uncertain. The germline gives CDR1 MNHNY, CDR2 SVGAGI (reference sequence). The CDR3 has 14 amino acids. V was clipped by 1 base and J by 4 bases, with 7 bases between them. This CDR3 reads CASSYLGDNEKLFF. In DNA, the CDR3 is TGTGCCAGCAGTTACTTGGGCGATAATGAAAAACTGTTTTTT.

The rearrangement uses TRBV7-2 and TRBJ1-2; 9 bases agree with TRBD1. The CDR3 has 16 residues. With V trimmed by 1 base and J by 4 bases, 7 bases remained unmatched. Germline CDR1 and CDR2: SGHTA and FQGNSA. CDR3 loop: CASSLGGTGSTYGYTF. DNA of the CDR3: TGTGCCAGCAGCTTAGGGGGGACAGGGAGTACCTATGGCTACACCTTC.

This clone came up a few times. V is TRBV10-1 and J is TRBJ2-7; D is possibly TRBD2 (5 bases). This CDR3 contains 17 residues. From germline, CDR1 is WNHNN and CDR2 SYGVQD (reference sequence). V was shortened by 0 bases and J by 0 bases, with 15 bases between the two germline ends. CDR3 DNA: TGCGCCAGCAGTGAGTCGTTTGGCCGGGATCGCTCCTACGAGCAGTACTTC. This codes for CASSESFGRDRSYEQYF.

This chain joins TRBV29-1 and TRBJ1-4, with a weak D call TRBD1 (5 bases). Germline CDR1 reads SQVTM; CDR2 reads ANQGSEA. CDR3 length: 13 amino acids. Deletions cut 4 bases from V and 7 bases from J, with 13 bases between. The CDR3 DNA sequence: TGCAGCGTTGGGGGTCCGGGGGGTGAAAAACTGTTTTTT. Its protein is CSVGGPGGEKLFF. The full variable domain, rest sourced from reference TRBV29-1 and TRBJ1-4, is SAVISQKPSRDICQRGTSLTIQCQVDSQVTMMFWYRQQPGQSLTLIATANQGSEATYESGFVIDKFPISRPNLTFSTLTVSNMSPEDSSIYLCSVGGPGGEKLFFGSGTQLSVL.

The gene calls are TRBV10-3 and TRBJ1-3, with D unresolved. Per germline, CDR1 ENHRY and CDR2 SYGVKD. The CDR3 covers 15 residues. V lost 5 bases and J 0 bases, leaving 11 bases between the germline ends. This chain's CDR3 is CAISSETSSGNTIYF. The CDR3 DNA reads TGTGCCATCAGTAGCGAGACGAGCTCTGGAAACACCATATATTTT.

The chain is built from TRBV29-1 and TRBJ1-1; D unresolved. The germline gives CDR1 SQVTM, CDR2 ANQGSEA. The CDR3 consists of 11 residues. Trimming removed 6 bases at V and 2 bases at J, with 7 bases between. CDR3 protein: CSVEDNTEAFF. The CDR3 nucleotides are TGCAGCGTGGAGGACAACACTGAAGCTTTCTTT.

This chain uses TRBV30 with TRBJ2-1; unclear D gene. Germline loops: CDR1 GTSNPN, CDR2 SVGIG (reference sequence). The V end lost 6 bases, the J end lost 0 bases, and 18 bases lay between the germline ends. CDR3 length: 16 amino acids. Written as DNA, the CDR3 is TGTGCCTGCAACCCATTGACCGCGAGCTCCTACAATGAGCAGTTCTTC. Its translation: CACNPLTASSYNEQFF. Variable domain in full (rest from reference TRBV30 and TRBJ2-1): SQTIHQWPATLVQPVGSPLSLECTVEGTSNPNLYWYRQAAGRGLQLLFYSVGIGQISSEVPQNLSASRPQDRQFILSSKKLLLSDSGFYLCACNPLTASSYNEQFFGPGTRLTVL.

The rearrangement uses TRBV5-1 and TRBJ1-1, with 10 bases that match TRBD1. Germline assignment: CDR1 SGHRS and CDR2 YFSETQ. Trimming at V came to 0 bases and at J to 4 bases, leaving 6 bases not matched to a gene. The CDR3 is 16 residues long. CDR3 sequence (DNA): TGCGCCAGCAGCTTGGCCCTTGGGACAGGGGCCACTGAAGCTTTCTTT. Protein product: CASSLALGTGATEAFF.

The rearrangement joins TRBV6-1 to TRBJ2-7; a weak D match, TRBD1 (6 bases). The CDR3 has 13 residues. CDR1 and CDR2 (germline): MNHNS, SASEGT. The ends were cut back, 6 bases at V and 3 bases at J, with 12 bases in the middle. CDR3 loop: CASSRGRNYEQYF. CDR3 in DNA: TGTGCCAGCAGCAGGGGCCGCAACTACGAGCAGTACTTC.

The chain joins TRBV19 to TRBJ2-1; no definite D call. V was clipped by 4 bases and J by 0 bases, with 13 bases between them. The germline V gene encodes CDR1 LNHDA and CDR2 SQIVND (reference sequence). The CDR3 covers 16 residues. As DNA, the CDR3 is TGTGCCAGTAGTAGCTTGACTTCCAGCTCCTACAATGAGCAGTTCTTC. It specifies CASSSLTSSSYNEQFF.